One T cell receptor (beta chain) is described in this entry. The antigen remains unidentified. This record comes from a study of blood T cells in healthy people across ages. Sample-barcoded 5' priming and a J-beta primer mix drove a second PCR of roughly 6 to 12 cycles. One entry per CDR3 protein results from TCRdb running MiXCR on the 5' RACE reads. The table lists approximately 290,000 distinct CDR3 sequences, around 27% of them singletons. Study-level points and caveats: The long-lived group displayed more naive CD4+ cells, plus higher diversity, than the aged donors did.

This clonotype was obtained from an older woman in good health. Material for sequencing was blood.

The CDR3 nucleotides are TGTGCCAGCAGTTTATATGGTTTTTTCGGGGTCCTGAACACTGAAGCTTTCTTT. Encoded protein: CASSLYGFFGVLNTEAFF. V usage is TRBV28 and J usage is TRBJ1-1; D remains unclear. CDR3 length: 18 residues. From germline, CDR1 is MDHEN and CDR2 SYDVKM. V shed 1 base and J shed 0 bases, with 18 bases lying between them.